The clone carrying this TCR beta chain was observed at least ten times. Its antigen is unknown. This sample stems from a study of regulatory T cells in long-lasting Graves disease. Study in general: Antithyroid drugs had been given to newly diagnosed Graves' patients for under 3 months.

The authors built TCR beta libraries using iRepertoire HTBI primers and Arm-PCR of CDR3 regions. TCRdb reanalysed the multiplex PCR reads using MiXCR and keeps one entry per CDR3 protein. Among roughly 530,000 distinct CDR3 sequences listed, 15% to 20% were seen once. Specified time point: newly diagnosed GD, antithyroid drugs for less than 3 months. RNA isolated from PBMCs was used to make the TCR library. Study conclusions and caveats: Comparison showed that persistent patients shared more public clonotypes (about 3,000) than new patients (about 970).

The trim removed 3 bases at V and 4 bases at J, leaving 5 bases unmatched. This CDR3 spans 15 amino acids. The germline CDR1 and CDR2 sequences are LGHDT and YNNKEL (reference sequence). The sample also formed part of further work on T cells in Graves' hyperthyroidism and ophthalmopathy.

Sequencing used peripheral blood mononuclear cells (PBMCs), obtained at new diagnosis, from a patient treated with antithyroid drugs. This clonotype was sampled from a woman aged 35-65 years with Graves disease. V usage is TRBV3-1 and J usage is TRBJ1-5, with 8 positions matching TRBD1. CDR3 in DNA: TGTGCCAGCAGCCAGGGGACAGGAGATAATCAGCCCCAGCATTTT. Its protein product is CASSQGTGDNQPQHF.